This TCR beta chain originates from a study of T cell changes during pregnancy in multiple sclerosis. This clone was seen only once. The CDR3 contains 15 residues. Germline values: CDR1 MNHEY, CDR2 SVGAGI. Trimming shortened V by 0 bases and J by 9 bases, and 15 bases separated the two germline ends. TCRdb's table, derived via immunoSEQ multiplex PCR, lists solely in-frame clones and lacks some. The table shows 20,000 to 25,000 clones, with roughly 90% occurring only once. This receptor was identified in a female donor with multiple sclerosis, enrolled in a pregnancy study. This specimen was CD4+ T cells from peripheral blood mononuclear cells, taken in the third trimester of pregnancy. V and J are TRBV6-5 and TRBJ2-1; the D gene is possibly TRBD1 (6 bases). DNA for the CDR3: TGTGCCAGCAGTTACTCCTACAGGGAAGGTGGTGAGCAGTTCTTC. This gives the protein CASSYSYREGGEQFF.